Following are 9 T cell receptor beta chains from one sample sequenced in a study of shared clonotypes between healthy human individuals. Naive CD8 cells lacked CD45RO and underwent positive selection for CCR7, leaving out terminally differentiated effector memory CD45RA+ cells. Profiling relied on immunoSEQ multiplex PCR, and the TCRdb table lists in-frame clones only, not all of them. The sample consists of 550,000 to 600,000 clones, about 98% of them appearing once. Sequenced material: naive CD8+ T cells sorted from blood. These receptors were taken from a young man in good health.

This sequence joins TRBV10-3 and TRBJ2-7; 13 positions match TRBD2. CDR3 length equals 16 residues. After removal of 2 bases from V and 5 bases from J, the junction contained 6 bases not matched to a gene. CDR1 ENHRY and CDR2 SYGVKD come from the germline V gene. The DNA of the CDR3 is TGTGCCATCAGTGAGATTGGGACTAGCGGGAACCACGAGCAGTACTTC. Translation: CAISEIGTSGNHEQYF.

CDR3 in amino acids: CASSDVPGYEQYF. Written as DNA, the CDR3 is TGTGCCAGCAGTGACGTCCCGGGTTACGAGCAGTACTTC. J is TRBJ2-7 and V is TRBV6-4; D is unclear. This CDR3 has 13 residues. V lost 2 bases, J lost 4 bases, and 9 bases lay in between. Germline assignment: CDR1 MRHNA and CDR2 SNTAGT.

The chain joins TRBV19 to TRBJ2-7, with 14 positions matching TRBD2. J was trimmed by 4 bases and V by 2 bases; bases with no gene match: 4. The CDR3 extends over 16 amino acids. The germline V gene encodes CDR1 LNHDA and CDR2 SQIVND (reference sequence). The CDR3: CASSITGLAGGYEQYF. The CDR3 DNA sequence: TGTGCCAGTAGTATAACCGGACTAGCGGGAGGTTACGAGCAGTACTTC. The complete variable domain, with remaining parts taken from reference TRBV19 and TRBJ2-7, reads DGGITQSPKYLFRKEGQNVTLSCEQNLNHDAMYWYRQDPGQGLRLIYYSQIVNDFQKGDIAEGYSVSREKKESFPLTVTSAQKNPTAFYLCASSITGLAGGYEQYFGPGTRLTVT.

DNA for the CDR3: TGTGCCAGCAGCTTCCGGGGCGGGGAAGCTTTCTTT. It yields the protein CASSFRGGEAFF. This chain joins TRBV5-4 and TRBJ1-1; tentatively, D is TRBD1 (5 bases). Germline assignment: CDR1 SGHNT and CDR2 YYREEE (reference sequence). CDR3 length: 12 amino acids. Deletions cut 2 bases from V and 8 bases from J, with 10 bases between.

The CDR3 loop reads CASSPRTATNEKLFF. The CDR3 DNA reads TGTGCCAGCAGCCCCAGGACAGCAACTAATGAAAAACTGTTTTTT. The chain uses TRBV9 and TRBJ1-4; D might be TRBD1 (6 bases). This CDR3 comprises 15 residues. CDR1 is SGDLS and CDR2 is YYNGEE in the germline V gene. Between the trimmed V and J ends, which lost 4 bases and 0 bases, there was a span of 10 bases.

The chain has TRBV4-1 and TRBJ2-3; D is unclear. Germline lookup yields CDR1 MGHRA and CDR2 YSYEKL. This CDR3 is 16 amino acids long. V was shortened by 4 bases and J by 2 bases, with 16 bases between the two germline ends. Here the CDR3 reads CASSLEGFSTTDTQYF. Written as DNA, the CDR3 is TGCGCCAGCAGCCTTGAAGGGTTTTCAACCACAGATACGCAGTATTTT.

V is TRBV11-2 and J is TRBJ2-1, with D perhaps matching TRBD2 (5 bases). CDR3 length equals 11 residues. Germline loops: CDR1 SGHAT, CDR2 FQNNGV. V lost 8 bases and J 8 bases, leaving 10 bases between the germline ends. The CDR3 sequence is CASGRTHEQFF. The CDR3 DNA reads TGTGCCAGCGGGAGAACCCATGAGCAGTTCTTC.

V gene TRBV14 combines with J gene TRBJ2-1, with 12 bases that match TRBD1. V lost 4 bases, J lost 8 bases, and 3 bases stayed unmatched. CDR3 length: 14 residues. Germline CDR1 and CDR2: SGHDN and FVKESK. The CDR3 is CASSPGQGAYEQFF. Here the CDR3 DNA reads TGTGCCAGCAGCCCGGGACAGGGGGCCTATGAGCAGTTCTTC.

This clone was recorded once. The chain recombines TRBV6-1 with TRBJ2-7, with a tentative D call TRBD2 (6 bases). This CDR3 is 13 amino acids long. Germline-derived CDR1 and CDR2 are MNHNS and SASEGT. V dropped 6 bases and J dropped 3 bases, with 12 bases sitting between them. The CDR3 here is CASREGRSYEQYF. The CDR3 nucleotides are TGTGCCAGCAGAGAGGGGAGGAGCTACGAGCAGTACTTC.